This TCR beta chain was identified during a study of blood T cells in healthy people across ages (dated by TCRdb to between 2015 and 2016). About the full investigation: In model experiments, roughly one uniquely barcoded TCR beta cDNA molecule per two T cells was captured by template switching. Age-related changes in TCR beta repertoire diversity were measured in the study by deep sequencing normalized with unique cDNA molecular identifiers. Two additional independent replicas of 1 million unique cDNA reads from the same blood draw were analyzed for two donors (one aged 18 to 30 and one aged 80 or older). To avoid experimental bias, donors of different ages were randomly spread across the sequencing lanes. Donors were grouped into four age groups: young (average approximately 15 years), middle-aged (over 35), aged (around 66) and long-lived (around 82).

The library was generated by 5' RACE. The second PCR ran for roughly 7 to 12 cycles and used a J-beta primer mix along with a sample-barcoded 5' primer. A template-switch 5' adaptor carrying 12 random nucleotides introduced a unique molecular identifier onto each TCR beta cDNA molecule. At least 2.5 million CDR3-containing paired-end reads were obtained from each sample. First-strand cDNA synthesis was performed from all RNA using the Mint cDNA synthesis kit, with priming by a TRBC-specific oligonucleotide. Following uracil-DNA glycosylase treatment, all cDNA underwent a first 18-cycle PCR with the universal primers M1SS and BC2_uni_R. The authors' analysis ran thus. For normalization, 1 million high-quality reads were randomly selected from each sample, with every read carrying a distinct molecular identifier. Instead of being binned into consensus sequences, reads with shared molecular identifiers were discarded. CDR3 identification, clonotype clustering and error correction used MiTCR with a Q25 quality threshold and the strictest error-elimination algorithm. A nonparametric unseen species model with Euler transformation was used to estimate a lower bound on total TCR beta diversity. TCRdb reprocessed the public reads (quality trimming at Q25 with fastp, clone calling with MiXCR) and kept in-frame beta chains. A single entry per CDR3 protein holds the most common genes and DNA from its merged rows. The V and J calls shown here were made by TCRdb, not taken from the authors' results. The sample table holds 1,800,000 or so distinct CDR3 sequences, of which 30% to 40% were seen once. The ten largest make up more than 20% of the sample.

Study-wide conclusions, independent of this receptor: Compared with the aged group, the long-lived group had more naive CD4+ T cells, fewer expanded clones and increased TCR diversity, suggesting age selection. As age increased, observed TCR beta diversity per million T cells dropped in a roughly linear way, and a significant reduction was already evident by age about 40. Because profiling used bulk unsorted PBMCs, naive and antigen-experienced compartments could not be compared conclusively. Estimates of total diversity based on one million sequenced T cells were regarded as lower bounds and as underestimates. There was a strong correlation between observed TCR beta diversity and the percentage of naive T cells measured by flow cytometry. Because donor CMV infection status was unknown, age-related changes in expanded clonotypes were potentially confounded.

On this clonotype itself: This receptor's antigen is unknown. Per-base quality was not reported, and no clone a single base away is much larger than it.

The donors were 40 or so Caucasian individuals from Russia, aged 6 to 90 years, who were systemically healthy. Each donor gave ten milliliters of peripheral blood, drawn into EDTA-treated Vacutainer tubes. Ficoll-Paque density-gradient centrifugation was used to isolate PBMCs, with at least 6.5 million obtained per sample. Trizol reagent was used to extract total RNA from PBMCs, with at least 5.5 micrograms per sample. For every donor, an aliquot of PBMCs went through flow cytometry to measure the percentages of naive CD45RAhigh/CD27high T cells. The sample consisted of blood. This receptor was identified in a human donor in good health.

This receptor has the CDR3 CASSNPAGRVAEKLFF. The DNA sequence is TGCGCCAGCAGCAACCCGGCAGGTCGGGTGGCTGAAAAACTGTTTTTT. This chain joins TRBV4-1 to TRBJ1-4; no D gene is confidently identified. CDR1 and CDR2 are read off the germline V gene as MGHRA and YSYEKL. At the junction V is shortened by 5 bases and J by 7 bases, with 20 bases in between. The CDR3 has 16 amino acids, counting the end cysteine and phenylalanine. The read is trimmed to its CDR3 DNA, 48 bases read in frame from base 1.